This passage covers 20 T cell receptor beta chains from one sample sequenced in a study of cytomegalovirus exposure and HLA in healthy donors. This PCR relied on a set of 60 Vbeta primers and 13 Jbeta primers. The assay was immunoSEQ multiplex PCR, and TCRdb's table has in-frame clones only and misses some. This table has approximately 150,000 clones, about 76% appearing once. Material: PBMCs. All receptors derive from a woman aged 40-49 years in good health and CMV-seropositive.

The V gene is TRBV5-6, the J gene TRBJ2-5; D is perhaps TRBD2 (6 bases). The CDR3 extends over 16 amino acids. Germline V CDR1 and CDR2: SGHDT, YYEEEE. The ends were cut back, 1 base at V and 1 base at J, with 14 bases in the middle. CDR3 in DNA: TGTGCCAGCAGCTTGAAGGGCGGGAAAACCCAAGAGACCCAGTACTTC. Translation: CASSLKGGKTQETQYF.

The chain joins TRBV15 to TRBJ2-1; no reliable D call. The ends were cut back, 6 bases at V and 5 bases at J, with 5 bases in the middle. The germline CDR1 and CDR2 sequences are LNHNV and YYDKDF (reference sequence). The CDR3 has 11 amino acids. CDR3 DNA sequence: TGTGCCACCAGTAGTCACAATGAGCAGTTCTTC. Encoded protein: CATSSHNEQFF.

This chain links TRBV30 with TRBJ1-2; D call uncertain. The germline gives CDR1 GTSNPN, CDR2 SVGIG (reference sequence). This CDR3 has 15 amino acids. Trimming pared 0 bases from V and 4 bases from J, leaving 15 bases between. In DNA, the CDR3 is TGTGCCTGGAGTGTAGGAGGCAGCTACCCCTATGGCTACACCTTC. This codes for CAWSVGGSYPYGYTF.

The chain links TRBV7-9 to TRBJ1-6; TRBD1 agrees at 9 bases. There are 15 residues in the CDR3. Germline V gene sequence: CDR1 SEHNR, CDR2 FQNEAQ (reference sequence). With 4 bases clipped from V and 7 bases from J, the junction kept 5 bases outside the gene matches. The CDR3 sequence: CASSSIQGANSPLHF. DNA of the CDR3: TGTGCCAGCAGCTCTATACAGGGGGCAAATTCACCCCTCCACTTT. Drawing the rest from reference TRBV7-9 and TRBJ1-6, the complete variable domain is DTGVSQNPRHKITKRGQNVTFRCDPISEHNRLYWYRQTLGQGPEFLTYFQNEAQLEKSRLLSDRFSAERPKGSFSTLEIQRTEQGDSAMYLCASSSIQGANSPLHFGNGTRLTVT.

The rearrangement uses TRBV2 and TRBJ1-5; TRBD1 is a possible D gene (5 bases). The germline V and J ends were trimmed by 2 bases and 0 bases, with 8 bases remaining between them. This CDR3 region has 15 residues. Germline V CDR1 and CDR2: SNHLY, FYNNEI. CDR3 loop: CASSENTGSNQPQHF. The CDR3 DNA reads as TGTGCCAGCAGTGAAAATACAGGTAGCAATCAGCCCCAGCATTTT. The entire variable domain, with the rest obtained from reference TRBV2 and TRBJ1-5, is as follows: EPEVTQTPSHQVTQMGQEVILRCVPISNHLYFYWYRQILGQKVEFLVSFYNNEISEKSEIFDDQFSVERPDGSNFTLKIRSTKLEDSAMYFCASSENTGSNQPQHFGDGTRLSIL.

The rearrangement joins TRBV2 to TRBJ1-1; a possible D gene is TRBD1 (5 bases). The V end lost 1 base, the J end lost 0 bases, and 9 bases lay between the germline ends. CDR1 SNHLY and CDR2 FYNNEI come from the germline V gene. The CDR3 has 15 amino acids. In DNA, the CDR3 is TGTGCCAGCAGTGAAGACAGGTTAATGAACACTGAAGCTTTCTTT. Its translation is CASSEDRLMNTEAFF.

The J gene is TRBJ2-7, the V gene TRBV6-6, with D tentatively TRBD1 (5 bases). Trimming cost V 6 bases and J 7 bases, with 19 bases left between them. Per the germline V gene, CDR1 is MNHNY and CDR2 is SVGAGI (reference sequence). There are 14 residues in the CDR3. As DNA, the CDR3 is TGTGCCAGCAGAGGGCAGGGCCAGAAGTTAGAGCAGTACTTC. Protein sequence: CASRGQGQKLEQYF.

The gene calls are TRBV19 and TRBJ1-2, with TRBD1 as a possible D gene (6 bases). The V gene's germline CDR1 is LNHDA and CDR2 SQIVND (reference sequence). Trimming shortened V by 6 bases and J by 5 bases, and 13 bases separated the two germline ends. The CDR3 has 13 amino acids. In DNA, the CDR3 is TGTGCCAGTAGAAAGGGCAGGGGATATGGCTACACCTTC. Its translation is CASRKGRGYGYTF. Filled out from reference TRBV19 and TRBJ1-2, the complete variable domain reads DGGITQSPKYLFRKEGQNVTLSCEQNLNHDAMYWYRQDPGQGLRLIYYSQIVNDFQKGDIAEGYSVSREKKESFPLTVTSAQKNPTAFYLCASRKGRGYGYTFGSGTRLTVV.

The sample holds one count of this clone. The chain has TRBV7-6 and TRBJ2-5, with unresolved D. In germline, CDR1 is SGHVS, CDR2 FNYEAQ. The CDR3 sequence is 15 residues long. V lost 5 bases and J lost 1, with 14 bases in between. The CDR3 loop is CASSPYSGSQETQYF. Here the CDR3 DNA reads TGTGCCAGCAGCCCCTACTCCGGGTCCCAAGAGACCCAGTACTTC.

The chain is built from TRBV15 and TRBJ1-3, with D possibly matching TRBD1 (6 bases). From germline, CDR1 is LNHNV and CDR2 YYDKDF (reference sequence). The CDR3 runs 13 residues. With 0 bases removed from V and 10 bases from J, the gap between germline ends came to 10 bases. This CDR3 is CATSRDQQGTIYF. In nucleotides, the CDR3 is TGTGCCACCAGCAGAGATCAACAGGGTACCATATATTTT.

V gene TRBV28 combines with J gene TRBJ2-7, with 12 bases that match TRBD2. There are 17 residues in the CDR3. Germline values: CDR1 MDHEN, CDR2 SYDVKM. The ends lost 6 bases at V and 2 bases at J; junction bases unmatched: 11. CDR3 in amino acids: CASSPVLRLAGAYEQYF. DNA of the CDR3: TGTGCCAGCAGCCCCGTCCTGAGACTAGCGGGAGCCTACGAGCAGTACTTC.

This chain uses TRBV7-9 with TRBJ2-3, with 7 bases lining up with TRBD1. Germline CDR1 reads SEHNR; CDR2 reads FQNEAQ (reference sequence). The CDR3 covers 14 residues. Trimming at V came to 5 bases and at J to 4 bases, leaving 6 bases not matched to a gene. The CDR3 here is CASSTRQGSDTQYF. DNA of the CDR3: TGTGCCAGCAGCACCCGACAGGGATCAGATACGCAGTATTTT.

CDR3 sequence reads: CAWSVNRGRQYF. CDR3 nucleotides: TGTGCCTGGAGTGTAAACCGGGGGAGGCAGTATTTT. The gene calls are TRBV30 and TRBJ2-3; a weak D match, TRBD2 (6 bases). This CDR3 is built from 12 residues. Germline CDR1 and CDR2: GTSNPN and SVGIG (reference sequence). Between the trimmed V and J ends, which lost 0 bases and 11 bases, there was a span of 12 bases.

V and J are TRBV27 and TRBJ2-3, with 12 bases that match TRBD2. Per germline, CDR1 MNHEY and CDR2 SMNVEV (reference sequence). This CDR3 is 17 amino acids long. V lost 4 bases to trimming and J lost 2 bases; unmatched junction nucleotides: 7. In nucleotides, the CDR3 is TGTGCCAGCAGTTCCACCCGACTAGCGGGGGACACAGATACGCAGTATTTT. It yields the protein CASSSTRLAGDTDTQYF.

About this clone itself: The identical CDR3 is also encoded by other nucleotide sequences in the sample. The gene calls are TRBV7-2 and TRBJ2-5; D remains ambiguous. This CDR3 contains 13 residues. Germline V lookup: CDR1 SGHTA, CDR2 FQGNSA. V was clipped by 4 bases and J by 5 bases, with 11 bases between them. As DNA, the CDR3 is TGTGCCAGCAGCTCCAGAGGTCTGGAGACCCAGTACTTC. It encodes CASSSRGLETQYF.

This clone turned up a few times. The chain carries TRBV19 and TRBJ2-7; D is perhaps TRBD1 (5 bases). V lost 4 bases and J 3 bases, leaving 7 bases between the germline ends. Germline assignment: CDR1 LNHDA and CDR2 SQIVND (reference sequence). This CDR3 has 12 residues. In DNA form, the CDR3 reads TGTGCCAGTAGTAGGGGCAGCTACGAGCAGTACTTC. Residues: CASSRGSYEQYF. Looking up the rest from reference TRBV19 and TRBJ2-7 gives the full variable domain: DGGITQSPKYLFRKEGQNVTLSCEQNLNHDAMYWYRQDPGQGLRLIYYSQIVNDFQKGDIAEGYSVSREKKESFPLTVTSAQKNPTAFYLCASSRGSYEQYFGPGTRLTVT.

V and J are TRBV6-5 and TRBJ2-1; TRBD2 matches 7 bases. The CDR3 length is 15 residues. V dropped 6 bases and J dropped 9; count of bases not matched to a gene: 14. CDR1 is MNHEY, CDR2 SVGAGI, per germline. CDR3 in amino acids: CASRRAGSSSSEQFF. For the CDR3, the DNA is TGTGCCAGCAGAAGAGCGGGAAGCTCTTCCAGTGAGCAGTTCTTC.

In its sample, this clone was seen once. This chain links TRBV29-1 with TRBJ2-7; 11 bases line up with TRBD1. Germline CDR1 is SQVTM and CDR2 is ANQGSEA. This CDR3 is 15 amino acids long. The J segment lost 4 bases and the V segment lost 0 bases, leaving 5 bases of the junction unmatched. The CDR3 protein is CSVEDIGTGGYEQYF. Here the CDR3 DNA reads TGCAGCGTTGAAGACATCGGGACAGGGGGGTACGAGCAGTACTTC.

This CDR3 reads CASSDRQARRGELFF. The CDR3 nucleotides read TGTGCCAGCAGCGACAGACAGGCCCGACGCGGGGAGCTGTTTTTT. The chain combines TRBV5-8 with TRBJ2-2; weak D call: TRBD1 (6 bases). This CDR3 is built from 15 residues. V dropped 4 bases and J dropped 7 bases, with 17 bases sitting between them. The V gene's germline CDR1 is SGHTS and CDR2 YDEGEE.

Comments on this clone: At one end the junction does not follow the germline gene, possibly because of a read error. The gene calls are TRBV7-9 and TRBJ2-2; tentative D call: TRBD1 (6 bases). The CDR3 consists of 16 residues. The germline V gene has CDR1 SEHNR and CDR2 FQNEAQ (reference sequence). The CDR3 DNA reads TGTTCCAGCAGCCCGTGGACAGCCTCGAACACCGGGGAGCTGTTTTTT. Residues: CSSSPWTASNTGELFF.